This T cell receptor beta chain was observed in a study of blood T cell repertoires in COVID-19. Study-wide context: Researchers got acute and convalescent COVID-19 samples from the United States, Italy and Spain.

This CDR3 has 16 amino acids. CDR1 is SGHTA, CDR2 FQGNSA, per germline. Deletions cut 1 base from V and 4 bases from J, with 16 bases between. The table lists this clone with a few counts. Original data processing: Reference gene primer amplification gave estimated nucleated cell counts. The method was immunoSEQ multiplex PCR; TCRdb's version includes in-frame clones alone and lacks a portion of them. That table is the source of V, J and clone size, and D and trimming were worked out from the DNA. Seen here are 220,000 or so clones, about four fifths observed once, and the top ten hold 3.6%. This chain joins TRBV7-2 and TRBJ1-1; D uncertain. The sample comprised peripheral blood. This sequence originates from a woman older than 75 with acute or convalescent COVID-19. CDR3 nucleotide sequence: TGTGCCAGCAGCTTAGGTGCCAGCCAGGCGGGCACTGAAGCTTTCTTT. Translation gives CASSLGASQAGTEAFF.